This T cell receptor (beta chain) came from a study of early T cells in non-severe SARS-CoV-2 infection. Study overall: Sequencing targeted bulk RNA from unsorted whole blood, leaving chains unpaired.

Germline V gene lookup returns CDR1 SGHDN and CDR2 FVKESK. The CDR3 length is 13 residues. V was cut by 7 bases and J by 2 bases, with 10 bases left in between. The sample holds a few counts of this clonotype. The antigen is undetermined. Regarding the study as a whole: The study's VDJdb matching favored anti-spike CD8 responses and missed private and CD4 specificities.

The TCR library protocol was used to attach unique molecular identifiers. These identifiers were attached to individual cDNA molecules. One entry per CDR3 protein, called by TCRdb with MiXCR from the 5' RACE reads. The table lists 69,000 or so distinct CDR3 sequences, 13% of them singletons. Sequenced input: whole blood. The chain employs TRBV14 and TRBJ2-3; D uncertain. This clonotype was obtained from an adult who was a healthcare worker with PCR-confirmed SARS-CoV-2 infection or an uninfected control (not recorded which). The CDR3 sequence is CASTALLTDTQYF. CDR3 nucleotide sequence: TGTGCCAGCACTGCGCTACTCACAGATACGCAGTATTTT.